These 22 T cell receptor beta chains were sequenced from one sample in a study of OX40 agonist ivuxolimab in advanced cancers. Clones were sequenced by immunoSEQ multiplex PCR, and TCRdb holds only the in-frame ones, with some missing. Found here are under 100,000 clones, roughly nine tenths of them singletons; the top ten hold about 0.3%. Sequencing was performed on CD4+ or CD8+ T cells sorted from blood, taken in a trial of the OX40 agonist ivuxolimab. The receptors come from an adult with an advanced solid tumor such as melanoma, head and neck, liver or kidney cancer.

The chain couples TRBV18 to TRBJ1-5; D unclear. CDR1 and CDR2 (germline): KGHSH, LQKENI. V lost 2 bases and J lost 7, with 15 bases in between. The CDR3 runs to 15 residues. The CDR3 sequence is CASSPMGAGAQPQHF. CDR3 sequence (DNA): TGTGCCAGCTCACCAATGGGCGCAGGAGCACAGCCCCAGCATTTT. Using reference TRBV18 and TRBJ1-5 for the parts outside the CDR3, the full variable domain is NAGVMQNPRHLVRRRGQEARLRCSPMKGHSHVYWYRQLPEEGLKFMVYLQKENIIDESGMPKERFSAEFPKEGPSILRIQQVVRGDSAAYFCASSPMGAGAQPQHFGDGTRLSIL.

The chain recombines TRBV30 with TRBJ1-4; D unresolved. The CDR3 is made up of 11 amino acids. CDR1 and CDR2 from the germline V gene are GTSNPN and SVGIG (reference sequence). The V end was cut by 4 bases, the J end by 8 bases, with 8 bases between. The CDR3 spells CAWNRREKLFF. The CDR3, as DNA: TGTGCCTGGAACCGGCGAGAAAAACTGTTTTTT. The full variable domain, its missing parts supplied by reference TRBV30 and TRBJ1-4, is SQTIHQWPATLVQPVGSPLSLECTVEGTSNPNLYWYRQAAGRGLQLLFYSVGIGQISSEVPQNLSASRPQDRQFILSSKKLLLSDSGFYLCAWNRREKLFFGSGTQLSVL.

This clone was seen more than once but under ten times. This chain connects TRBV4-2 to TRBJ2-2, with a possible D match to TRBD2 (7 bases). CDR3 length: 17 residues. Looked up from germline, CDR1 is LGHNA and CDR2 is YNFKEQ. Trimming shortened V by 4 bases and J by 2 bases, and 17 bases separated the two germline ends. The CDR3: CASSPGGGARNTGELFF. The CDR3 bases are TGTGCCAGCAGCCCAGGAGGGGGGGCGAGAAACACCGGGGAGCTGTTTTTT.

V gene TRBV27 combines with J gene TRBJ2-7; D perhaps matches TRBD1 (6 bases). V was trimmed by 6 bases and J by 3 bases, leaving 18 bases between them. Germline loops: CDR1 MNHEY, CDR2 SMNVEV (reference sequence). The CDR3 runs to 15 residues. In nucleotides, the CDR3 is TGTGCCAGCAGGCCAGACAGGTTAAGTAACTACGAGCAGTACTTC. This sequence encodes CASRPDRLSNYEQYF.

In DNA form, the CDR3 reads TGTGCCAGCAGCACCTGGACGGGGGAGACCCAGTACTTC. It translates to CASSTWTGETQYF. The V gene is TRBV9, the J gene TRBJ2-5; D is possibly TRBD2 (5 bases). The V end lost 4 bases, the J end lost 5 bases, and 12 bases lay between the germline ends. Germline CDR1 is SGDLS and CDR2 is YYNGEE. This CDR3 has 13 residues.

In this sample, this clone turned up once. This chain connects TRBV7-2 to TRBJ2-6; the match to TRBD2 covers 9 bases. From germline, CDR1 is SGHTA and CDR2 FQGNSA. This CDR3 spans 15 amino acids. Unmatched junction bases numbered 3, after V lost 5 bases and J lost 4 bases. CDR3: CASSRTSGGANVLTF. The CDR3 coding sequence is TGTGCCAGCAGCCGTACTAGCGGGGGGGCCAACGTCCTGACTTTC. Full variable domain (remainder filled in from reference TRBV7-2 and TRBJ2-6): GAGVSQSPSNKVTEKGKDVELRCDPISGHTALYWYRQSLGQGLEFLIYFQGNSAPDKSGLPSDRFSAERTGGSVSTLTIQRTQQEDSAVYLCASSRTSGGANVLTFGAGSRLTVL.

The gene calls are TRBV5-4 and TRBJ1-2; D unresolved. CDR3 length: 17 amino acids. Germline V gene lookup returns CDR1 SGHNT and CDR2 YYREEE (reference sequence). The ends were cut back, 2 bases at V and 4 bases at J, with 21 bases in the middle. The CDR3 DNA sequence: TGTGCCAGCAGCTTCAAGCGCAGGCGGGCGGATCCCTATGGCTACACCTTC. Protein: CASSFKRRRADPYGYTF.

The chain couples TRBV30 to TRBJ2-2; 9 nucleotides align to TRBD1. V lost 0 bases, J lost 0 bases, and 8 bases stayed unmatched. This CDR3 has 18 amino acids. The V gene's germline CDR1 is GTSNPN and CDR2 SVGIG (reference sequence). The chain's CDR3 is CAWSVRGTGPSNTGELFF. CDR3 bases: TGTGCCTGGAGTGTACGGGGGACAGGGCCCTCGAACACCGGGGAGCTGTTTTTT. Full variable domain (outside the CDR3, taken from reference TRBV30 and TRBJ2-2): SQTIHQWPATLVQPVGSPLSLECTVEGTSNPNLYWYRQAAGRGLQLLFYSVGIGQISSEVPQNLSASRPQDRQFILSSKKLLLSDSGFYLCAWSVRGTGPSNTGELFFGEGSRLTVL.

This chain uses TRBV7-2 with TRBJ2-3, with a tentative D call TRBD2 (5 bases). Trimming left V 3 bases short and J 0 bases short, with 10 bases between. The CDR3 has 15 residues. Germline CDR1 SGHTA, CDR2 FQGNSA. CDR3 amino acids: CASSFRLPSTDTQYF. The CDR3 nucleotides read TGTGCCAGCAGCTTCCGACTACCCAGCACAGATACGCAGTATTTT.

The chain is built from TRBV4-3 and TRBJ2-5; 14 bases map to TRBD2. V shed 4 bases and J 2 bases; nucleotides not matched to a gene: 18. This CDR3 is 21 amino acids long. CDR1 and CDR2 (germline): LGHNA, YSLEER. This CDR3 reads CASSPRQSVGLAGAGQETQYF. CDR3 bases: TGCGCCAGCAGCCCCCGTCAATCGGTGGGACTAGCGGGAGCGGGGCAAGAGACCCAGTACTTC.

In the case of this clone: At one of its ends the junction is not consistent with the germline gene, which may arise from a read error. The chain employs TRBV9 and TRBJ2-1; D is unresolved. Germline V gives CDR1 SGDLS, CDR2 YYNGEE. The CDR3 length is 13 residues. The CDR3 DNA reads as TGTGCCAGCAGCGTAGAATCGATTTCGGCAAAGGTCTTC. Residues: CASSVESISAKVF.

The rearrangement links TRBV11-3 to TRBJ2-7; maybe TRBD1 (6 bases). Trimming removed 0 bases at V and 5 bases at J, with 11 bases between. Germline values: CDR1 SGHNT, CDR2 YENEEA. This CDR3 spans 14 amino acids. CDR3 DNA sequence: TGTGCCAGCAGCTTAGACAGGGGTTTCGACGAGCAGTACTTC. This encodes CASSLDRGFDEQYF.

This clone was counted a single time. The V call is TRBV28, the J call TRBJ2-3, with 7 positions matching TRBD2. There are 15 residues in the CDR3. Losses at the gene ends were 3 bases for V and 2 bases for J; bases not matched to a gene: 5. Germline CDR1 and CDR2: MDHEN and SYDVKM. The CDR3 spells CASSLGGVTTDTQYF. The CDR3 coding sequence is TGTGCCAGCAGTTTGGGAGGGGTTACCACAGATACGCAGTATTTT.

The CDR3 nucleotides read TGTGCCAGCAGCTGGGGCGGGAATTCACCCCTCCACTTT. Translated, it gives CASSWGGNSPLHF. The chain couples TRBV5-6 to TRBJ1-6; possible D gene TRBD1, 5 bases. Trimming shortened V by 3 bases and J by 7 bases, and 8 bases separated the two germline ends. Germline V lookup: CDR1 SGHDT, CDR2 YYEEEE. There are 13 residues in the CDR3.

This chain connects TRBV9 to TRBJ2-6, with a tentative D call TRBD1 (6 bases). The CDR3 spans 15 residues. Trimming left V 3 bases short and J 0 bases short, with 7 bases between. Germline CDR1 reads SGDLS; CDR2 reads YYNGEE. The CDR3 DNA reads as TGTGCCAGCAGCGCAGGGGACTCTGGGGCCAACGTCCTGACTTTC. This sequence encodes CASSAGDSGANVLTF.

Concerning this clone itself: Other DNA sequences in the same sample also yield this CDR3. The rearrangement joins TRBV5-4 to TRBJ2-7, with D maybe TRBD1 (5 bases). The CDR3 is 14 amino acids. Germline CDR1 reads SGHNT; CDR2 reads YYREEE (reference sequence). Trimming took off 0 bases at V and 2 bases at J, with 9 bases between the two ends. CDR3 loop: CASSLDRSTYEQYF. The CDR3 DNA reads TGTGCCAGCAGCTTGGACAGGTCCACCTACGAGCAGTACTTC. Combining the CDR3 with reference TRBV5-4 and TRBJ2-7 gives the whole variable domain ETGVTQSPTHLIKTRGQQVTLRCSSQSGHNTVSWYQQALGQGPQFIFQYYREEENGRGNFPPRFSGLQFPNYSSELNVNALELDDSALYLCASSLDRSTYEQYFGPGTRLTVT.

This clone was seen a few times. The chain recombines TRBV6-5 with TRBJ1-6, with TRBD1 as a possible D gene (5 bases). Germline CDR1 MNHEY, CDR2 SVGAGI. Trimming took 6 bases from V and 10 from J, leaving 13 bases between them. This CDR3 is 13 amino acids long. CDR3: CASSRQGRSPLHF. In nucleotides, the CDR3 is TGTGCCAGCAGCCGTCAGGGACGCTCACCCCTCCACTTT.

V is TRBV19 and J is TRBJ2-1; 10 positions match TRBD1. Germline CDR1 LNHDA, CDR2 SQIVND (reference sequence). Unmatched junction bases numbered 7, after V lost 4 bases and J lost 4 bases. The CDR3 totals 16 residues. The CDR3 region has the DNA TGTGCCAGTAGTAGCGGGGACAGGGGTTTTTACAATGAGCAGTTCTTC. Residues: CASSSGDRGFYNEQFF.

CDR3 sequence reads: CASSLMRLTNTGELFF. DNA for the CDR3: TGTGCCAGCAGTTTAATGCGGCTAACCAACACCGGGGAGCTGTTTTTT. The chain joins TRBV28 to TRBJ2-2; D is unresolved. Germline lookup yields CDR1 MDHEN and CDR2 SYDVKM. This CDR3 has 16 residues. V shed 2 bases and J shed 2 bases, with 12 bases lying between them.

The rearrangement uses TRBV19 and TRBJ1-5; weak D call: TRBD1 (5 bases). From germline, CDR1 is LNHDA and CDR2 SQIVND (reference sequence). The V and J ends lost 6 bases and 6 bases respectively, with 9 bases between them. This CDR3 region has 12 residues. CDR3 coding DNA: TGTGCCAGTAGCTCGGGGGGTCAGCCCCAGCATTTT. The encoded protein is CASSSGGQPQHF.

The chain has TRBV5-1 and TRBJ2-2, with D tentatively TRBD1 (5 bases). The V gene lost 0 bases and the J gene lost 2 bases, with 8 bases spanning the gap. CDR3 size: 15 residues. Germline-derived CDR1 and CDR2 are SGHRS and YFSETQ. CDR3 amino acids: CASSLARVNTGELFF. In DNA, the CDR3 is TGCGCCAGCAGCTTGGCCAGGGTAAACACCGGGGAGCTGTTTTTT.

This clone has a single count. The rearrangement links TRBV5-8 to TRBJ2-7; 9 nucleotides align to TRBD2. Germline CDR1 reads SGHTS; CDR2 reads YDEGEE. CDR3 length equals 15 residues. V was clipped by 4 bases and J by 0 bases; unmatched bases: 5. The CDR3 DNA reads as TGTGCCAGCAGCAGAGCGGGGGGCAACTCCTACGAGCAGTACTTC. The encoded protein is CASSRAGGNSYEQYF.